These T cell receptor beta chains were read from a single sample in a study of blood T cells in healthy people across ages. TCRdb independently ran MiXCR on the 5' RACE reads; one entry per CDR3 protein. This sample has 1.5 million to 1.9 million distinct CDR3 sequences, with around 40% found just once. The sequenced sample consisted of blood. Receptor source: a woman between 18 and 29 years old in good health. CDR3s include the opening cysteine and the closing phenylalanine or tryptophan. Fields, in order: V gene, D gene, J gene, clone size, CDR3 DNA, CDR3 protein. D genes are given only for firm matches. Where a row states a size, it is once, few, many or the class of an expanded clone; other rows omit it.

>TRBV25-1|NA|TRBJ1-1|NA
TGTGCCAGCAGTGGGGCGAGGACTGAAGCTTTCTTT
CASSGARTEAFF
>TRBV4-2|NA|TRBJ2-1|NA
TGTGCCAGCAGCCAAGGTCAACAGAGGGCCTCAGGGAATGAGCAGTTCTTC
CASSQGQQRASGNEQFF
>TRBV7-9|TRBD1|TRBJ1-2|few
TGTGCCAGCAGCTTATGGGACAGAACTAACTATGGCTACACCTTC
CASSLWDRTNYGYTF
>TRBV29-1|NA|TRBJ2-5|many
TGCAGCGTGACCCTTGAGACCCAGTACTTC
CSVTLETQYF
>TRBV7-2|TRBD2|TRBJ2-1|NA
TGTGCCAGCAGCGGATGGAGGGGACTAGCGGGGGGAAGATCCTACAATGAGCAGTTCTTC
CASSGWRGLAGGRSYNEQFF
>TRBV5-1|NA|TRBJ2-3|few
TGCGCCAGCACCTTGATGGGTCGTAGCACAGATACGCAGTATTTT
CASTLMGRSTDTQYF
>TRBV5-1|TRBD1|TRBJ2-7|NA
TGCGCCAGCAGCTCGCAGGGGGCCCACTACGAGCAGTACTTC
CASSSQGAHYEQYF
>TRBV28|NA|TRBJ1-6|NA
TGTGCCAGCAGTTTAGGCAGGATCTCCTATAATTCACCCCTCCACTTT
CASSLGRISYNSPLHF
>TRBV28|TRBD1|TRBJ2-7|NA
TGTGCCAGCAGTCAGACAGGGTTTAATGTCTACGAGCAGTACTTC
CASSQTGFNVYEQYF
>TRBV6-1|TRBD1|TRBJ2-3|NA
TGTGCCAGCAGTGAATGGGGACAGGGTCCAGATACGCAGTATTTT
CASSEWGQGPDTQYF
>TRBV20-1|NA|TRBJ1-2|few
TGCAGTGCTAGAGTCTATGGCTACACCTTC
CSARVYGYTF
>TRBV12-3/TRBV12-4|TRBD1|TRBJ2-7|NA
TGTGCCAGCAGTTTATCCGGACAGGGCGCCGCCTACGAGCAGTACTTC
CASSLSGQGAAYEQYF
>TRBV30|TRBD1|TRBJ1-1|NA
TGTGCCTTGGACGGGGACAGTATGAACACTGAAGCTTTCTTT
CALDGDSMNTEAFF
>TRBV20-1|NA|TRBJ2-7|once
TGCAGTGCTAGAGATAATCAGGGGATCTACGAGCAGTACTTC
CSARDNQGIYEQYF
>TRBV4-2|TRBD1|TRBJ1-2|NA
TGTGCCAGAAGCCAGACGAAGTGGACAGGGGCACTTAACTATGGCTACACCTTC
CARSQTKWTGALNYGYTF
>TRBV9|NA|TRBJ2-1|NA
TGTGCCAGCAGCGGGGAATTGACACCCGGTGAGCAGTTCTTC
CASSGELTPGEQFF
>TRBV12-3/TRBV12-4|NA|TRBJ1-1|few
TGTGCCAGCAGTTTAGGGGTTGTGGAGGGCGTTGCTTTCTTT
CASSLGVVEGVAFF
>TRBV20-1|NA|TRBJ2-1|few
TGCAGTGCTAGAGGGGAGACTAGTATCATGTATGAGCAGTTCTTC
CSARGETSIMYEQFF
>TRBV5-1|TRBD2|TRBJ2-7|NA
TGCGCCAGCAGCTCTACCTGGACTAGCGGGAGGTCCGAGCAGTACTTC
CASSSTWTSGRSEQYF
>TRBV20-1|TRBD1|TRBJ1-1|NA
TGCAGTGCCACGGACAGGGGAAGGGGCACTGAAGCTTTCTTT
CSATDRGRGTEAFF
>TRBV15|NA|TRBJ2-7|NA
TGTGCCACCAGCAGAGAGATTCAATCCTACGAGCAGTACTTC
CATSREIQSYEQYF
>TRBV4-1|NA|TRBJ2-5|many
TGCGCCAGCAGCCAAGTTGGGACTGCTCAAGAGACCCAGTACTTC
CASSQVGTAQETQYF
>TRBV4-3|TRBD2|TRBJ2-1|NA
TGCGCCAGCAGCCAGGATAGCGGGAGAATTTACAATGAGCAGTTCTTC
CASSQDSGRIYNEQFF
>TRBV6-6|NA|TRBJ2-7|NA
TGTGCCAGCAGTCGGAGGGACAGCAACCCCTACGAGCAGTACTTC
CASSRRDSNPYEQYF
>TRBV7-2|NA|TRBJ2-3|NA
TGTGCCAGCAGCTTAGGGGCTAGCCCGGCCGTGAATACGCAGTATTTT
CASSLGASPAVNTQYF
>TRBV12-3/TRBV12-4|NA|TRBJ2-3|NA
TGTGCCAGCAGACCCTCGAGACAGGGCACAGATACGCAGTATTTT
CASRPSRQGTDTQYF
>TRBV20-1|TRBD2|TRBJ2-1|NA
TGCAGTGCTAGTGGACTAGCGGGGGCCAACTACAATGAGCAGTTCTTC
CSASGLAGANYNEQFF
>TRBV16|NA|TRBJ2-5|few
TGTGCCAGCAGCCAGCGGGACAACCAAGAGACCCAGTACTTC
CASSQRDNQETQYF
>TRBV28|TRBD1|TRBJ1-4|few
TGTGCCAGCAGAGGGGGGACAGCTAGATGGGAAAAACTGTTTTTT
CASRGGTARWEKLFF
>TRBV7-2|TRBD1|TRBJ1-1|NA
TGTGCCAGCAGCTCTATACAGGGGGCGGCCACTGAAGCTTTCTTT
CASSSIQGAATEAFF
>TRBV11-2|NA|TRBJ1-1|many
TGTGCCAGCAGCTCCAAACCTTACACTGAAGCTTTCTTT
CASSSKPYTEAFF
>TRBV6-5|NA|TRBJ2-7|NA
TGTGCCACCGTCCGGGGACATACTACCGAGCAGTACTTC
CATVRGHTTEQYF
>TRBV4-1|TRBD2|TRBJ2-3|NA
TGCGCCAGCAGCCAAGATACTAGCGGGTCGGGAGATACGCAGTATTTT
CASSQDTSGSGDTQYF
>TRBV5-1|TRBD1|TRBJ1-2|few
TGCGCCAGCAGCCCGGCAGGGACAGATTATGGCTACACCTTC
CASSPAGTDYGYTF
>TRBV27|NA|TRBJ1-2|few
TGTGCCAGCAAACAGGGTAGCTATGGCTACACCTTC
CASKQGSYGYTF
>TRBV18|NA|TRBJ2-4|NA
TGTGCCAGCTCACCTGGACAGCCGCGACCCAAAAACATTCAGTACTTC
CASSPGQPRPKNIQYF
>TRBV28|TRBD2|TRBJ2-3|few
TGTGCCAGCAGTTTTAAGAAAGGAAGGGGCGGGAGTAGCACAGATACGCAGTATTTT
CASSFKKGRGGSSTDTQYF
>TRBV20-1|NA|TRBJ2-3|NA
TGCAGTGCTAGTCCGACTAGCACAGATACGCAGTATTTT
CSASPTSTDTQYF
>TRBV29-1|TRBD1|TRBJ2-7|NA
TGCAGCGTTGGTGTGGACAGGGGGTACGAGCAGTACTTC
CSVGVDRGYEQYF
>TRBV29-1|NA|TRBJ1-1|NA
TGCAGCGTTGCAGGACTCAGGAAGACTGAAGCTTTCTTT
CSVAGLRKTEAFF
>TRBV27|NA|TRBJ1-2|few
TGTGCCAGCAGTTTTCTGGGCAGTGACTATGGCTACACCTTC
CASSFLGSDYGYTF
>TRBV29-1|NA|TRBJ2-1|NA
TGCAGCGTTGTTTGTGAGCAGTTCTTC
CSVVCEQFF
>TRBV4-1|NA|TRBJ1-2|few
TGCGCCAGCAGCCAAGAATGGATTAGAAATGGCTACACCTTC
CASSQEWIRNGYTF
>TRBV3-1|NA|TRBJ2-1|few
TGTGCCAGCAGCCAGGCCCGACTAGTGGTTGGCTCCTACAATGAGCAGTTCTTC
CASSQARLVVGSYNEQFF
>TRBV20-1|TRBD1|TRBJ2-7|NA
TGCAGTGCTTACGACAGGGGCAATCTCTACGGGCAGTACTTC
CSAYDRGNLYGQYF
>TRBV28|NA|TRBJ1-2|NA
TGTGCCAGCCTGCGGGTAGCTAACTATGGCTACACCTTC
CASLRVANYGYTF
>TRBV11-2|TRBD1|TRBJ2-5|NA
TGTGCCACCGGACAGGGACCCACCTATTACAATGAGCAGTACTTC
CATGQGPTYYNEQYF
>TRBV7-9|NA|TRBJ1-5|NA
TGTGCCAGCAGCTTAGACGAGGGCGTTCGTGGCAATCAGCCCCAGCATTTT
CASSLDEGVRGNQPQHF
>TRBV28|TRBD1|TRBJ1-2|NA
TGTGCCAGCAGCGCCGGGACAGGCTCTGGGTATGGCTACACCTTC
CASSAGTGSGYGYTF
>TRBV14|NA|TRBJ2-7|many
TGTGCCAGCAGCCGCGGGTTATTGAGCTCCTACGAGCAGTACTTC
CASSRGLLSSYEQYF
>TRBV19|TRBD1|TRBJ2-3|NA
TGTGCCAGTACCGACAGGGGTGGTACAGATACGCAGTATTTT
CASTDRGGTDTQYF
>TRBV4-3|NA|TRBJ2-7|few
TGCGCCAGCAGCCAAGCCAGGGATCTTCCCGAGCAGTACTTC
CASSQARDLPEQYF
>TRBV6-6|NA|TRBJ1-5|once
TGTGCCAGCAGAGCGGTAGGAGGGATGGGGAATCAGCCCCAGCATTTT
CASRAVGGMGNQPQHF
>TRBV4-1|NA|TRBJ2-1|NA
TGCGCCAGCAGCCAACCGAGGAAAAGGACAACGCAGTTCTTC
CASSQPRKRTTQFF
>TRBV20-1|NA|TRBJ2-3|NA
TGCAGTGCTACACAGGAGGCATCAGATACGCAGTATTTT
CSATQEASDTQYF
>TRBV10-3|TRBD2|TRBJ2-1|NA
TGTGCCATCAGCGACTCAGCACTAGCGGGGGTAGACAATAAGCAGTTCTTC
CAISDSALAGVDNKQFF
>TRBV6-6|NA|TRBJ2-4|NA
TGTGCCAGCAGTTACTCTCACGGCGAAACTAAGTACTTC
CASSYSHGETKYF
>TRBV2|TRBD1|TRBJ1-1|NA
TGTGCCAGCAGCAGACAGGGGGAATTCACTGAAGCTTTCTTT
CASSRQGEFTEAFF
>TRBV29-1|NA|TRBJ1-4|many
TGCAGCGTTGAAGACAGAGCAACTAATGAAAAACTGTTTTTT
CSVEDRATNEKLFF
>TRBV7-9|NA|TRBJ1-2|few
TGTGCCAGCAGCCCAATTGGGACGCAGGCGATATATGGCTACACCTTC
CASSPIGTQAIYGYTF